This TCR beta chain was observed in a study of T cell responses to AZD1222 COVID-19 vaccine. Study-level background: Pooled samples include second doses given at about 4 or 12 weeks. General study results and limits: Researchers took repertoire samples only after the peak T cell response had come. It should be noted that donors were predominantly white British and more often female, and clonal diversity was possibly underestimated.

Regarding this clone: Its matching antigen is unknown.

The method was immunoSEQ multiplex PCR; TCRdb's version includes in-frame clones alone and lacks a portion of them. The data contain about 160,000 clones, about 91% of them seen just once; the ten biggest clones take up 1.4%. The ends were cut back, 4 bases at V and 4 bases at J, with 13 bases in the middle. This CDR3 is built from 13 residues. Germline V gives CDR1 SQVTM, CDR2 ANQGSEA. This chain joins TRBV29-1 and TRBJ1-1; D gene uncertain. The receptor was derived from an adult in good health. The starting material was peripheral blood, obtained on day 0 of AZD1222 vaccination. CDR3 DNA sequence: TGCAGCGTTGCAGTACATGAAGGCACTGAAGCTTTCTTT. Translating it yields CSVAVHEGTEAFF.